This T cell receptor (beta chain) was profiled in a study of cytomegalovirus exposure and HLA in healthy donors. Study-wide points: Earlier findings revealed that most TCR beta V segments proved productive either about 87% or about 30% of the time.

The PCR used 60 Vbeta and 13 Jbeta primers. Sequencing was performed with immunoSEQ multiplex PCR; in TCRdb, only in-frame clones are kept and a portion is missing. The table shows about 95,000 clones, with 82% occurring only once. In regard to this clone: Its antigen remains unidentified.

The germline V gene encodes CDR1 SGHTA and CDR2 FQGNSA. This CDR3 region has 12 residues. V gave up 5 bases and J gave up 2 bases, with 5 bases separating them. The TCR comes from a man younger than 40 in good health and CMV-seropositive. The chain couples TRBV7-2 to TRBJ2-3; no clear D. What was sequenced was PBMCs. The CDR3 protein is CASSTYTDTQYF. CDR3 coding DNA: TGTGCCAGCAGCACCTACACAGATACGCAGTATTTT.